The clone carrying this T cell receptor beta chain was observed a handful of times. Trimming removed 5 bases from V and 2 bases from J, with 15 bases in between. Germline assignment: CDR1 DFQATT and CDR2 SNEGSKA (reference sequence). The CDR3 sequence is 14 residues long. These data are taken from a study of T-cell reconstitution after alpha-beta-depleted transplantation in children. It was with unique molecular identifiers that the TCRbeta library was prepared. TCRdb reanalysed the PCR reads using MiXCR and keeps one entry per CDR3 protein. The table has around 380,000 distinct CDR3 sequences, approximately 11% seen once; the top ten hold 4.5% to 7%.

This chain connects TRBV20-1 to TRBJ2-5; tentative D call: TRBD1 (5 bases). This material consisted of PBMCs from the stem cell graft donor, taken from the stem cell graft. The sequence was obtained from a human donor who donated a stem cell graft to a child with acute myeloid leukemia. The CDR3: CSAPRAGIQETQYF. DNA of the CDR3: TGCAGTGCTCCGCGAGCAGGGATACAAGAGACCCAGTACTTC.